This TCR beta chain was found in a study of blood T cells in healthy people across ages. Primers used in a second PCR of about 6 to 11 cycles were a sample-barcoded 5' primer and a J-beta primer mix. TCRdb independently ran MiXCR on the 5' RACE reads; one entry per CDR3 protein. The data contain fewer than 800,000 distinct CDR3 sequences, around 21% of them seen just once; the ten biggest clones take up 3.5% to 4%. This clonotype has more than one count but fewer than ten. Antigen specificity is unknown. The CDR3 runs to 14 residues. Germline assignment: CDR1 SGHTA and CDR2 FQGTGA. General study results and limits: Both naive CD4+ cell counts and diversity were greater in long-lived donors than in aged donors. Measured against age, TCR beta diversity per million T cells decreased in a roughly linear manner.

Sequencing was done on a sample of blood. The clonotype was recovered from a man between 65 and 85 years old in good health. The rearrangement joins TRBV7-3 to TRBJ2-3; 7 bases align to TRBD2. CDR3 protein: CAEGVGGSADTQYF. For the CDR3, the DNA is TGTGCTGAGGGTGTTGGCGGGAGTGCAGATACGCAGTATTTT. Filled out from reference TRBV7-3 and TRBJ2-3, the complete variable domain reads GAGVSQTPSNKVTEKGKYVELRCDPISGHTALYWYRQSLGQGPEFLIYFQGTGAADDSGLPNDRFFAVRPEGSVSTLKIQRTERGDSAVYLCAEGVGGSADTQYFGPGTRLTVL.